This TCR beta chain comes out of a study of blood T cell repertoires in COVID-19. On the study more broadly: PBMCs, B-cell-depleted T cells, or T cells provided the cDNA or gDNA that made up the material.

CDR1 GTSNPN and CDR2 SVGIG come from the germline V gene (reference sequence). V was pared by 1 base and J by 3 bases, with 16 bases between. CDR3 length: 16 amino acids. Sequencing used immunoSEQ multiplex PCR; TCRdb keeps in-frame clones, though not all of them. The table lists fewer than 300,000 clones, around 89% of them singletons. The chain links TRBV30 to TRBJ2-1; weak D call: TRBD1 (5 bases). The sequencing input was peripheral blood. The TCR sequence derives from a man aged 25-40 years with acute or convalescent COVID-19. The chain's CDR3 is CAWSERGHKGYNEQFF. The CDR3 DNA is TGTGCCTGGAGTGAAAGAGGACACAAGGGCTACAATGAGCAGTTCTTC.